Following are 8 T cell receptor beta chains from one sample sequenced in a study of human T cells and chemical hapten exposure. As for time point: healthy volunteer bleed at 2 weeks. Unfractionated whole blood was the source of the extracted total RNA. TCRdb re-called the RACE reads through MiXCR, storing one row per CDR3 protein. The sample has approximately 97,000 distinct CDR3 sequences, approximately 9.7% seen once. Sequencing used whole blood. Receptors originate from a female donor in good health. Some clones in this sample may be carry-over from other donors' samples.

This clonotype was picked up a small number of times. The V and J genes are TRBV19 and TRBJ1-4, with unresolved D. The CDR3 runs to 16 residues. Germline lookup yields CDR1 LNHDA and CDR2 SQIVND (reference sequence). V was clipped by 7 bases and J by 0 bases, with 15 bases between them. DNA of the CDR3: TGTGCCAGTACGTTAGGAGAATTCGCAACTAATGAAAAACTGTTTTTT. This codes for CASTLGEFATNEKLFF.

The rearrangement joins TRBV12-3 or TRBV12-4 to TRBJ2-7; the D gene is possibly TRBD2 (5 bases). CDR3 length: 12 residues. As DNA, the CDR3 is TGTGCAAGCGGACGGAGCTCCTACGAGCAGTACTTC. It specifies CASGRSSYEQYF.

This clonotype has a handful of counts. The chain carries TRBV3-1 and TRBJ2-4; no clear D. CDR3 length equals 13 residues. The V end was cut by 4 bases, the J end by 7 bases, with 11 bases between. Germline CDR1 and CDR2: LGHDT and YNNKEL (reference sequence). Written as DNA, the CDR3 is TGTGCCAGCAGCCCCTTACAAGGCAACATTCAGTACTTC. This gives the protein CASSPLQGNIQYF.

The CDR3 bases are TGTGCCAGCAGCCAACCTAGCGGGACGGCAGATACGCAGTATTTT. This codes for CASSQPSGTADTQYF. The V gene is TRBV3-1, the J gene TRBJ2-3; 9 nucleotides agree with TRBD2. This CDR3 has 15 amino acids. The V segment lost 2 bases and the J segment 4 bases; nucleotides outside the gene matches: 4. CDR1 and CDR2 (germline): LGHDT, YNNKEL (reference sequence).

The chain links TRBV7-9 to TRBJ2-2; D is undetermined. The CDR3 loop spans 13 amino acids. The V end lost 0 bases, the J end lost 6 bases, and 5 bases lay between the germline ends. Germline CDR1 and CDR2: SEHNR and FQNEAQ (reference sequence). CDR3 DNA sequence: TGTGCCAGCAGCTTAGCGCTGTCCGGGGAGCTGTTTTTT. Encoded protein: CASSLALSGELFF.

The chain employs TRBV30 and TRBJ1-2; the match to TRBD1 covers 9 bases. This CDR3 region has 14 residues. V shed 4 bases and J 5 bases; nucleotides not matched to a gene: 8. Germline CDR1 is GTSNPN and CDR2 is SVGIG (reference sequence). The CDR3 nucleotides are TGTGCCTGGACCCGCCGGACAGGGGTTTATGGCTACACCTTC. Translation gives CAWTRRTGVYGYTF.

This clonotype was counted between two and nine times. J is TRBJ2-3 and V is TRBV20-1, with unresolved D. Trimming took 1 base from V and 1 from J, leaving 12 bases between them. This CDR3 is 15 amino acids long. Germline V gene data show CDR1 as DFQATT and CDR2 as SNEGSKA (reference sequence). CDR3 region: CSARAGLWGTDTQYF. The CDR3, as DNA: TGCAGTGCTAGAGCCGGTCTGTGGGGCACAGATACGCAGTATTTT.

In this sample, this clonotype turned up many times. This chain uses TRBV7-9 with TRBJ2-7; 9 bases agree with TRBD1. There are 14 residues in the CDR3. The germline V gene encodes CDR1 SEHNR and CDR2 FQNEAQ (reference sequence). V was clipped by 7 bases and J by 6 bases; unmatched bases: 10. The CDR3 region is CASTLGTGKFEQYF. In DNA form, the CDR3 reads TGTGCCAGCACCCTCGGGACAGGGAAGTTCGAGCAGTACTTC.